The 12 T cell receptor beta chains below come from one sample, sequenced in a study of T cells in Graves' hyperthyroidism and ophthalmopathy. Amplified TCR beta CDR3 regions derived from RNA transcripts. Primed by the HTBI set, a first-round RT-PCR was run on the TCR CDR3. TCRdb fed the multiplex PCR reads into MiXCR, producing one record per CDR3 protein. The sample has some 370,000 distinct CDR3 sequences, 15% to 20% seen once; the top ten hold 30% to 40%. The sample comprised blood. Source of these receptors: a woman aged 25 to 39 with Graves' hyperthyroidism that later progressed to Graves' ophthalmopathy.

There are many counts of this clonotype. This chain connects TRBV7-9 to TRBJ1-2; perhaps TRBD1 as D (6 bases). Germline V gene lookup returns CDR1 SEHNR and CDR2 FQNEAQ (reference sequence). V lost 5 bases and J 4 bases, leaving 11 bases between the germline ends. The CDR3 extends over 13 amino acids. The CDR3 protein is CASSAGTPYGYTF. CDR3 coding DNA: TGTGCCAGCAGCGCGGGGACACCCTATGGCTACACCTTC.

This clonotype was recorded many times. The chain links TRBV13 to TRBJ2-7; no definite D call. The V end was cut by 5 bases, the J end by 5 bases, with 22 bases between. CDR1 PRHDT and CDR2 FYEKMQ come from the germline V gene (reference sequence). The CDR3 contains 16 residues. CDR3 nucleotide sequence: TGTGCCAGCAGCCTATACGTCGGGTCTTCAGAGGACGAGCAGTACTTC. This sequence encodes CASSLYVGSSEDEQYF.

This clonotype was observed many times. The chain is built from TRBV6-1 and TRBJ1-3; D is unclear. V lost 3 bases and J lost 0, with 12 bases in between. Germline V CDR1 and CDR2: MNHNS, SASEGT. This CDR3 region has 16 residues. CDR3: CASSENSVISGNTIYF. CDR3 coding DNA: TGTGCCAGCAGTGAGAATTCGGTGATCTCTGGAAACACCATATATTTT.

This clonotype has ten or more counts. The chain combines TRBV27 with TRBJ2-2; the match to TRBD1 covers 7 bases. V was pared by 7 bases and J by 1 base, with 9 bases of the junction left unmatched. Germline CDR1 is MNHEY and CDR2 is SMNVEV (reference sequence). CDR3 length: 16 residues. CDR3 DNA: TGTGCCAGCAAGACTCTTGGGACAGAGAACACCGGGGAGCTGTTTTTT. This translates into CASKTLGTENTGELFF.

The chain links TRBV4-1 to TRBJ2-2, with D maybe TRBD2 (6 bases). CDR1 is MGHRA and CDR2 is YSYEKL in the germline V gene. The V end lost 3 bases, the J end lost 9 bases, and 11 bases lay between the germline ends. The CDR3 is made up of 13 amino acids. As DNA, the CDR3 is TGCGCCAGCAGCCAGCCACTAGCCCGGGAGCTGTTTTTT. Its translation: CASSQPLARELFF.

This clonotype has at least ten counts. The chain employs TRBV30 and TRBJ2-7; TRBD1 or TRBD2 may be the D gene (5 bases each). The V and J ends lost 1 base and 2 bases respectively, with 9 bases between them. The CDR3 spans 13 residues. The germline CDR1 and CDR2 sequences are GTSNPN and SVGIG (reference sequence). The DNA for the CDR3 is TGTGCCTGGAGTGACGGGACCCCCTACGAGCAGTACTTC. Translating gives CAWSDGTPYEQYF.

As for this clonotype: At one of its ends the junction is not consistent with the germline gene, which may arise from a read error. This sequence joins TRBV5-1 and TRBJ1-5; 8 bases are a match to TRBD1. The germline CDR1 and CDR2 sequences are SGHRS and YFSETQ. The CDR3 covers 15 residues. This chain's CDR3 is CASSPGQGGNRPQHF. The CDR3 region has the DNA TGCGCCAGCAGCCCTGGACAGGGCGGCAATCGGCCCCAGCATTTT.

This clonotype occurred a few times. The chain couples TRBV19 to TRBJ2-1; the D gene is possibly TRBD1 (6 bases). The V gene lost 6 bases and the J gene lost 3 bases, with 12 bases spanning the gap. The CDR3 runs to 14 residues. Per the germline V gene, CDR1 is LNHDA and CDR2 is SQIVND (reference sequence). The CDR3 is CASRRGTIYNEQFF. CDR3 DNA sequence: TGTGCCAGTAGACGAGGGACAATCTACAATGAGCAGTTCTTC.

This chain uses TRBV6-1 with TRBJ1-1; unclear D gene. The CDR3 has 13 residues. Deletions cut 6 bases from V and 1 base from J, with 9 bases between. Germline V lookup: CDR1 MNHNS, CDR2 SASEGT. The CDR3, as DNA: TGTGCCAGCAGCGTCAAAGAGAACACTGAAGCTTTCTTT. Protein sequence: CASSVKENTEAFF.

The chain has TRBV10-3 and TRBJ2-1; 14 positions match TRBD2. The J call is in doubt because the DNA end fits TRBJ2-7 better. Germline loops: CDR1 ENHRY, CDR2 SYGVKD. This CDR3 region has 19 residues. CDR3 nucleotide sequence: TGTGCCATCAGTGAGTCAGCCGCCGGGACTAGCGGGAGTTACAATGAGCAGTACTTC. It is translated as CAISESAAGTSGSYNEQYF.

To note about this clonotype: One end of the junction fails to match germline, which may point to a read error. The chain has TRBV24-1 and TRBJ2-1; D gene ambiguous. The germline V gene has CDR1 KGHDR and CDR2 SFDVKD. The CDR3 has 17 amino acids. In DNA, the CDR3 is TGTGCCACCAGTGATAGGCTTGGTAGGAATGATTACAATGAACAGTTCTTC. Amino acids: CATSDRLGRNDYNEQFF.

This clonotype has a count of ten or more. The gene calls are TRBV6-1 and TRBJ1-4; D ambiguous. Germline values: CDR1 MNHNS, CDR2 SASEGT. The V end was cut by 5 bases, the J end by 8 bases, with 12 bases between. This CDR3 comprises 13 residues. Here the CDR3 DNA reads TGTGCCAGCAGTTACAGACAAGGGGAAAAACTGTTTTTT. Its translation is CASSYRQGEKLFF.